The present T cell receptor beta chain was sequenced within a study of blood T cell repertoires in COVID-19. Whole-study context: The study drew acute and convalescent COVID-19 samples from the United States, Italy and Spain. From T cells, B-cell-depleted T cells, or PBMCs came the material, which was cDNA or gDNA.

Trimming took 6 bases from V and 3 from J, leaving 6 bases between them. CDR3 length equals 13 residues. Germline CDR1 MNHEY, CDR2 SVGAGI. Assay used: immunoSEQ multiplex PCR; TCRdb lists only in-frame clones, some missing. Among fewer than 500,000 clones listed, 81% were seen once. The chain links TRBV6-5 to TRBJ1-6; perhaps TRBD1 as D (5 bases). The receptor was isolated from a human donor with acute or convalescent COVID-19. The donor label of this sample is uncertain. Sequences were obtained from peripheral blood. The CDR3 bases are TGTGCCAGCAGCGGACACTATAATTCACCCCTCCACTTT. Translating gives CASSGHYNSPLHF.